The 10 T cell receptor beta chains below were found in one sample sequenced in a study of T cell responses to AZD1222 COVID-19 vaccine. Only in-frame clones appear in the TCRdb table, and some are missing; sequencing was by immunoSEQ multiplex PCR. Here the sample spans approximately 100,000 clones, 88% being singletons. The sequenced sample was peripheral blood, obtained on day 0 of AZD1222 vaccination. These receptors all come from an adult in good health.

This clone was observed a single time. The chain joins TRBV30 to TRBJ1-2; D call uncertain. Deletions cut 4 bases from V and 2 bases from J, with 11 bases between. Germline loops: CDR1 GTSNPN, CDR2 SVGIG (reference sequence). The CDR3 spans 13 residues. As DNA, the CDR3 is TGTGCCTGGACTCGCGGACCAAACTATGGCTACACCTTC. It translates to CAWTRGPNYGYTF.

J is TRBJ1-4 and V is TRBV27; D gene unclear. V lost 3 bases and J lost 4, with 15 bases in between. Germline V gene data show CDR1 as MNHEY and CDR2 as SMNVEV (reference sequence). The CDR3 sequence is 16 residues long. CDR3 DNA sequence: TGTGCCAGCAGTTTCAGCCCTGATAGGATTAATGAAAAACTGTTTTTT. This gives the protein CASSFSPDRINEKLFF.

In DNA, the CDR3 is TGTGCCAGCAGTTCCGGTCAGCCATACAATGAGCAGTTCTTC. The encoded protein is CASSSGQPYNEQFF. The rearrangement links TRBV6-2 or TRBV6-3 to TRBJ2-1; D gene unclear. The CDR3 spans 14 residues. Trimming cost V 4 bases and J 4 bases, with 11 bases left between them. CDR1 and CDR2 (germline): MNHEY, SVGEGT.

This clone was picked up one time. This chain joins TRBV6-5 and TRBJ1-6; 12 bases line up with TRBD1. Germline V gene sequence: CDR1 MNHEY, CDR2 SVGAGI. This CDR3 comprises 15 residues. V gave up 2 bases and J gave up 10 bases; unmatched junction bases: 3. This CDR3 is CASSYGTGGDSPLHF. CDR3 in DNA: TGTGCCAGCAGTTACGGGACAGGGGGCGACTCACCCCTCCACTTT.

V gene TRBV24-1 combines with J gene TRBJ2-1; no reliable D call. This CDR3 contains 16 residues. V was clipped by 2 bases and J by 4 bases, with 14 bases between them. Germline lookup yields CDR1 KGHDR and CDR2 SFDVKD. The CDR3 region has the DNA TGTGCCACCAGTGATTCTTCTCCTTCCGTGTACAATGAGCAGTTCTTC. It translates to CATSDSSPSVYNEQFF.

CDR3 in amino acids: CASSQSGTGNEQYF. The CDR3 DNA reads as TGTGCCAGCAGCCAATCCGGGACAGGGAACGAGCAGTACTTC. The chain recombines TRBV3-1 (or the pseudogene TRBV3-2) with TRBJ2-7, with 9 bases lining up with TRBD1. The CDR3 runs to 14 residues. The V gene end was trimmed by 2 bases and the J gene end by 5 bases; junction bases not matched to a gene: 4. From germline, CDR1 is LGHDT and CDR2 YNNKEL (reference sequence).

The rearrangement uses TRBV6-5 and TRBJ1-3, with 9 bases identical to TRBD1. The CDR3 is 16 amino acids. The germline V gene encodes CDR1 MNHEY and CDR2 SVGAGI. V lost 3 bases, J lost 4 bases, and 7 bases stayed unmatched. The CDR3 DNA is TGTGCCAGCAGTTATACGGGACAGGGTCCCGGAAACACCATATATTTT. Protein product: CASSYTGQGPGNTIYF.

The gene calls are TRBV25-1 and TRBJ1-2, with TRBD1 as a possible D gene (5 bases). This CDR3 is 15 amino acids long. The V end was cut by 3 bases, the J end by 4 bases, with 15 bases between. Germline values: CDR1 MGHDK, CDR2 SYGVNS. The CDR3: CASSEWAGRGYGYTF. As DNA, the CDR3 is TGTGCCAGCAGTGAGTGGGCAGGGAGAGGCTATGGCTACACCTTC.

J is TRBJ1-1 and V is TRBV2; D might be TRBD1 (5 bases). Looked up from germline, CDR1 is SNHLY and CDR2 is FYNNEI. V lost 6 bases to trimming and J lost 2 bases, with 16 bases between them. This CDR3 has 15 amino acids. CDR3 DNA sequence: TGTGCCAGCAGGAACCCGACAGTTGGTAACACTGAAGCTTTCTTT. It is translated as CASRNPTVGNTEAFF. The variable domain in full, with the rest retrieved from reference TRBV2 and TRBJ1-1, is EPEVTQTPSHQVTQMGQEVILRCVPISNHLYFYWYRQILGQKVEFLVSFYNNEISEKSEIFDDQFSVERPDGSNFTLKIRSTKLEDSAMYFCASRNPTVGNTEAFFGQGTRLTVV.

The V call is TRBV28, the J call TRBJ1-5; 7 bases align to TRBD1. Trimming at V came to 2 bases and at J to 7 bases, leaving 8 bases not matched to a gene. Germline lookup yields CDR1 MDHEN and CDR2 SYDVKM. CDR3 size: 15 residues. This CDR3 reads CASSLIWQGDQPQHF. The CDR3 coding sequence is TGTGCCAGCAGTTTAATCTGGCAGGGGGACCAGCCCCAGCATTTT.